Listed below are T cell receptor beta chains from one sample, sequenced in a study of shared clonotypes between healthy human individuals. Data came from immunoSEQ multiplex PCR; TCRdb stores just in-frame clones and leaves some out. The top ten hold roughly 1% of the sample, which has under 2,000,000 clones, 85% to 95% seen once. Sample: naive CD8+ T cells sorted from blood. The receptor set was obtained from a man aged 18 to 29 in good health. The CDR3 runs from the conserved cysteine through the conserved F or W. A D gene is named only where the DNA matches it firmly. For some rows the clone size is stated as once, few or many, or as a class when expanded; others skip it.

V: TRBV7-8
length: 17
J: TRBJ1-5
size: -
D: -
DNA: TGTGCCAGCAGTCCCACTGGGGCGGCAACCAGCAATCAGCCCCAGCATTTT
CDR3: CASSPTGAATSNQPQHF

V: TRBV7-2
length: 13
J: TRBJ2-3
size: -
D: TRBD1
DNA: TGTGCCAGCAGCTTTAGGGGGCGGGATACGCAGTATTTT
CDR3: CASSFRGRDTQYF

V: TRBV6-1
length: 15
J: TRBJ2-3
size: -
D: -
DNA: TGTGCCAGCAGTGGGGGAGGACTATCCACAGATACGCAGTATTTT
CDR3: CASSGGGLSTDTQYF

V: TRBV7-2
length: 14
J: TRBJ2-2
size: -
D: -
DNA: TGTGCCAGCAGCTTAGGGCTAGCCCCCGGGGAGCTGTTTTTT
CDR3: CASSLGLAPGELFF

V: TRBV4-1
length: 14
J: TRBJ1-4
size: -
D: TRBD1
DNA: TGCGCCAGCAGCCCTGACAGGGGGGATGAAAAACTGTTTTTT
CDR3: CASSPDRGDEKLFF

V: TRBV5-1
length: 17
J: TRBJ1-1
size: -
D: -
DNA: TGCGCCAGCAGCCCGCCGGGGTCTGCAAGAGCAAACACTGAAGCTTTCTTT
CDR3: CASSPPGSARANTEAFF

V: TRBV10-2
length: 14
J: TRBJ1-2
size: -
D: -
DNA: TGCGCCAGCAGTGAGGAGATAGGCTCTTCTGGCTACACCTTC
CDR3: CASSEEIGSSGYTF

V: TRBV28
length: 12
J: TRBJ1-1
size: -
D: -
DNA: TGTGCCAGCAGTCGGCTGGGGACTGAAGCTTTCTTT
CDR3: CASSRLGTEAFF

V: TRBV28
length: 15
J: TRBJ1-4
size: -
D: -
DNA: TGTGCCAGCAGGGAACAGGGATGGGTCAATGAAAAACTGTTTTTT
CDR3: CASREQGWVNEKLFF

V: TRBV10-2
length: 17
J: TRBJ2-7
size: -
D: TRBD1
DNA: TGCGCCAGCAGTGAGTCCCCTCCCGGGACAGGGCTATTCGAGCAGTACTTC
CDR3: CASSESPPGTGLFEQYF

V: TRBV9
length: 16
J: TRBJ1-4
size: once
D: -
DNA: TGTGCCAGCAGCGCATCGGACACCGACTGGAATGAAAAACTGTTTTTT
CDR3: CASSASDTDWNEKLFF

V: TRBV7-9
length: 13
J: TRBJ2-1
size: -
D: -
DNA: TGTGCCAGCAGCTTAGACATGGACAATGAGCAGTTCTTC
CDR3: CASSLDMDNEQFF

V: TRBV5-4
length: 15
J: TRBJ1-2
size: once
D: -
DNA: TGTGCCAGCAGCTTGGTACCTGGGGATTTTTATGGCTACACCTTC
CDR3: CASSLVPGDFYGYTF

V: TRBV28
length: 17
J: TRBJ2-3
size: -
D: TRBD2
DNA: TGTGCCAGCAGCCTTCGACTAGCGGGGACTTCGAAGGATACGCAGTATTTT
CDR3: CASSLRLAGTSKDTQYF

V: TRBV25-1
length: 14
J: TRBJ2-7
size: once
D: -
DNA: TGTGCCAGCAGTGAATACGGCGGGCCGGGCGAGCAGTACTTC
CDR3: CASSEYGGPGEQYF

V: TRBV19
length: 14
J: TRBJ2-4
size: -
D: -
DNA: TGTGCCAGTAGTATAAGCCCGGACAGCTTTTATCGGTACTTC
CDR3: CASSISPDSFYRYF

V: TRBV25-1
length: 16
J: TRBJ1-2
size: -
D: -
DNA: TGTGCCAGCGCGGTTGAGGCGTCAGGGCAAGACTATGGCTACACCTTC
CDR3: CASAVEASGQDYGYTF

V: TRBV20-1
length: 10
J: TRBJ1-1
size: -
D: -
DNA: TGCAGTGACAGCCGACGCGAGGCTTTCTTT
CDR3: CSDSRREAFF

V: TRBV7-9
length: 14
J: TRBJ2-1
size: once
D: -
DNA: TGTGCCAGCAGCGGGGGGAGCTCCTACAATGAGCAGTTCTTC
CDR3: CASSGGSSYNEQFF

V: TRBV28
length: 14
J: TRBJ2-7
size: -
D: -
DNA: TGTGCCAGCAGTTCCGTCAGGGGACCCTACGAGCAGTACTTC
CDR3: CASSSVRGPYEQYF

V: TRBV6-1
length: 15
J: TRBJ2-7
size: -
D: -
DNA: TGTGCCAGCACCGACTTGTCGGGGAGCTCCTACGAGCAGTACTTC
CDR3: CASTDLSGSSYEQYF

V: TRBV11-2
length: 11
J: TRBJ2-1
size: -
D: -
DNA: TGTGCCAGCAGAGGGGGCAATGAGCAGTTCTTC
CDR3: CASRGGNEQFF

V: TRBV6-5
length: 11
J: TRBJ1-4
size: once
D: -
DNA: TGTGCCAGCAGGTCCGATGAAAAACTGTTTTTT
CDR3: CASRSDEKLFF

V: TRBV9
length: 15
J: TRBJ1-6
size: -
D: -
DNA: TGTGCCAGCAGCGTAGAGGGGGATACAGATTCACCCCTCCACTTT
CDR3: CASSVEGDTDSPLHF

V: TRBV6-1
length: 15
J: TRBJ1-2
size: -
D: TRBD1
DNA: TGTGCCAGCAGTGTCCCGACAGGGGGAAGAAATGGCTACACCTTC
CDR3: CASSVPTGGRNGYTF

V: TRBV27
length: 19
J: TRBJ2-3
size: -
D: TRBD2
DNA: TGTGCCAGCAGCCCAACCAGGTGGGGACTAGCGGATATAGAAGATACGCAGTATTTT
CDR3: CASSPTRWGLADIEDTQYF

V: TRBV4-1
length: 18
J: TRBJ2-2
size: -
D: TRBD1
DNA: TGCGCCAGCAGCCAAGATCAATGGGACAGGGATGTAGGCGGGGAGCTGTTTTTT
CDR3: CASSQDQWDRDVGGELFF

V: TRBV5-6
length: 14
J: TRBJ1-2
size: once
D: -
DNA: TGTGCCAGCAGCCTTGGGGACCCTGTGTATGGCTACACCTTC
CDR3: CASSLGDPVYGYTF